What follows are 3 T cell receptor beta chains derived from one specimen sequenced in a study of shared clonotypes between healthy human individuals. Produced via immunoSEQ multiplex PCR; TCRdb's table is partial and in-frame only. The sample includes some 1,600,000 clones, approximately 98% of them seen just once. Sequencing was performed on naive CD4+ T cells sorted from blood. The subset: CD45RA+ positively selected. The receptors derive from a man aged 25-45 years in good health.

The CDR3 DNA reads TGTGCCAGCAGTTATTCAGGGGCCGGAAACACCATATATTTT. It is translated as CASSYSGAGNTIYF. The rearrangement uses TRBV6-5 and TRBJ1-3, with a possible D match to TRBD1 (6 bases). Deletions cut 3 bases from V and 4 bases from J, with 10 bases between. The CDR3 extends over 14 amino acids. Per germline, CDR1 MNHEY and CDR2 SVGAGI.

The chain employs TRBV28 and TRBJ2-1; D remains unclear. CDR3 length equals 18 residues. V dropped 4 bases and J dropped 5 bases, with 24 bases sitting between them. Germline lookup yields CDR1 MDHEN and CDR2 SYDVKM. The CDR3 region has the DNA TGTGCCAGCAGTTCCCGATTTTCTGAGTCATCGAGAAACAATGAGCAGTTCTTC. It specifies CASSSRFSESSRNNEQFF. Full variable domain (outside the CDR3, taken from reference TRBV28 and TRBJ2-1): DVKVTQSSRYLVKRTGEKVFLECVQDMDHENMFWYRQDPGLGLRLIYFSYDVKMKEKGDIPEGYSVSREKKERFSLILESASTNQTSMYLCASSSRFSESSRNNEQFFGPGTRLTVL.

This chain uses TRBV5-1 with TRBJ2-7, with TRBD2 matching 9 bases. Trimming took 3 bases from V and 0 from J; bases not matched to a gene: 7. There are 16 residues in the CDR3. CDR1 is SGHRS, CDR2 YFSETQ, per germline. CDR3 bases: TGCGCCAGCAGCTCGACCGGGACTAGCTTCTCCTACGAGCAGTACTTC. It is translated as CASSSTGTSFSYEQYF.